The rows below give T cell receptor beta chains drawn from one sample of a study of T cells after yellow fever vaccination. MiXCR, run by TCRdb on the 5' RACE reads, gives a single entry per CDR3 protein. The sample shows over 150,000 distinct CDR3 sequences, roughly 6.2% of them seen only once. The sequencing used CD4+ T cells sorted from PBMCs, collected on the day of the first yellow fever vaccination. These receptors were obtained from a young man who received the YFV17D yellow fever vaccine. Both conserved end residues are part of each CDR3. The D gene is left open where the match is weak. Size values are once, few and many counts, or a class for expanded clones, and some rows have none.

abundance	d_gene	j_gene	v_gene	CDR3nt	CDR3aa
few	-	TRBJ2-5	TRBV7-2	TGTGCCAGCAGCTCGGCAGGCCCTGCAGGGACCCAGTACTTC	CASSSAGPAGTQYF
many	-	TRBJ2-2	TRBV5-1	TGCGCCAGCAGCCCAACTTCCGCCGGGGAGCTGTTTTTT	CASSPTSAGELFF
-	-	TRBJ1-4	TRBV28	TGTGCCAGCAGTGTAACCCGGGATGAAAAACTGTTTTTT	CASSVTRDEKLFF
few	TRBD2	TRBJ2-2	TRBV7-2	TGTGCCAGCAGCTTCCGGGGGGGACGGACCGGGGAGCTGTTTTTT	CASSFRGGRTGELFF
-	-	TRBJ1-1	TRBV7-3	TGTGCCAGCAGCTCCCAGTGGGACACTGAAGCTTTCTTT	CASSSQWDTEAFF
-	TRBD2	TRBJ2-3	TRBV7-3	TGTGCCAGCAGCTTAAAGCGGGGGGGGGTCGATACGCAGTATTTT	CASSLKRGGVDTQYF
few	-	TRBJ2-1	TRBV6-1	TGTGCCAGCAGTGATCCCGCTAGACCCTACAATGAGCAGTTCTTC	CASSDPARPYNEQFF
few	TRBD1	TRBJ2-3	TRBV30	TGTGCCTGGAACCAATGGGACAGGGATACAGATACGCAGTATTTT	CAWNQWDRDTDTQYF
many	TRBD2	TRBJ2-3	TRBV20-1	TGCAGTGCTACGATCGGGCGGGGGGTACCAGATACGCAGTATTTT	CSATIGRGVPDTQYF
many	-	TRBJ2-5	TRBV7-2	TGTGCCAGCAGCTTCGCAGATCAAGAGACCCAGTACTTC	CASSFADQETQYF
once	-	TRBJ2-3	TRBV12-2	TGTGCAAGTCGCTTAGGACAGGGAACAGATACGCAGTATTTT	CASRLGQGTDTQYF
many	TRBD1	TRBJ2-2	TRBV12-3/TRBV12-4	TGTGCCAGCAGCGACAGGGAGAATGGGGAGCTGTTTTTT	CASSDRENGELFF
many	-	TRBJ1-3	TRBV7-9	TGTGCCAGCAGCCGAAGTAGGGCTGGAAACACCATATATTTT	CASSRSRAGNTIYF
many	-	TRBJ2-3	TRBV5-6	TGTGCCAGCAGCTTCGGAGTACGGGCCGATACGCAGTATTTT	CASSFGVRADTQYF
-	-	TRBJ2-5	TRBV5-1	TGCGCCAGCAGCCCCGGGGCTGCGGCCGTCCAGTACTTC	CASSPGAAAVQYF
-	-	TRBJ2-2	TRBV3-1	TGTGTCAGCAGCCAAGGGGGAAGGCAAAACACCGGGGAGCTGTTTTTT	CVSSQGGRQNTGELFF
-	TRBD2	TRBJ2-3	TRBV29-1	TGCAGCGTCAAACTAGCGGGCAGCACAGATACGCAGTATTTT	CSVKLAGSTDTQYF
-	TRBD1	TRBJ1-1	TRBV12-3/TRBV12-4	TGTGCCAGCAGCCGAGGCAGGGGGAGAGCTTTCTTT	CASSRGRGRAFF
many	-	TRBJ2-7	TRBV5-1	TGCGCCAGCAGCTTGGAACCCATTAGCTCCTACGAGCAGTACTTC	CASSLEPISSYEQYF
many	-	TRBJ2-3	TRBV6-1	TGTGCCAGCGGGGGGATCACAGATACGCAGTATTTT	CASGGITDTQYF
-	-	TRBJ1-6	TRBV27	TGTGCCAGCAGTTTAGTGGGCAGTCTGATACCCCTCCACTTT	CASSLVGSLIPLHF
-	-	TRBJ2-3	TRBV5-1	TGCGCCAGCAGCTTGGGGGGGAGGCTACTGCCAGATACGCAGTATTTT	CASSLGGRLLPDTQYF
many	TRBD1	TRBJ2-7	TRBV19	TGTGCCAGTAGTTCACTCCGCCGGACAGGGGGTCCCTACGAGCAGTACTTC	CASSSLRRTGGPYEQYF
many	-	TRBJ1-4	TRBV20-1	TGCAGTGCTAGGGACATACGGGGGGTGGAAAAACTGTTTTTT	CSARDIRGVEKLFF
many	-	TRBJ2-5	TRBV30	TGTGCCTGGAGTATAGGGCAAGAGACCCAGTACTTC	CAWSIGQETQYF
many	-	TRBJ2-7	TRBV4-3	TGCGCCAGCAGCCAAGTTACAGGGTTTTCCTACGAGCAGTACTTC	CASSQVTGFSYEQYF
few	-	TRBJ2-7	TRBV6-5	TGTGTCACGGAGAGGGCAGGGGCGCGCGAGCAGTACTTC	CVTERAGAREQYF
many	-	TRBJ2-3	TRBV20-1	TGCAGTGCTAAGACAAGCACAGATACGCAGTATTTT	CSAKTSTDTQYF
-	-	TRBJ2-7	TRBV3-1	TGTGCCAGCAGCCCAGGGGCCCACGAGCAGTACTTC	CASSPGAHEQYF
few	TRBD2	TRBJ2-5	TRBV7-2	TGTGCCAGCAGCTTAACTAGCGGGGGCCGGGAGACCCAGTACTTC	CASSLTSGGRETQYF
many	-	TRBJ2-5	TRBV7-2	TGTGCCAGCAGCTTAGGACTGTATCTGGAGACCCAGTACTTC	CASSLGLYLETQYF
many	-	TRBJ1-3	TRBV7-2	TGTGCCAGCAGCCCCCAGGACTCTGGAAACACCATATATTTT	CASSPQDSGNTIYF
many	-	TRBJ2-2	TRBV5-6	TGTGCCAGCAGCTTGACGGGCAGTGAGTCGGGGCTGTTTTTT	CASSLTGSESGLFF
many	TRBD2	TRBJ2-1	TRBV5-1	TGCGCCAGCAGAGATTACAGCGGGGGGGCGAATGAGCAGTTCTTC	CASRDYSGGANEQFF
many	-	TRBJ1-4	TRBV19	TGTGCCAGTAGTATAGTCGACGGAGGGGAAAAACTGTTTTTT	CASSIVDGGEKLFF
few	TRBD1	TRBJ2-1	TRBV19	TGTGCCAGTAGACAGGGGGGTGGGAATGAGCAGTTCTTC	CASRQGGGNEQFF
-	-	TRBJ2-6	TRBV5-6	TGTGCCAGCAGCCCGCCACTGTATGGACAGACCGTCTCTGGGGCCAACGTCCTGACTTTC	CASSPPLYGQTVSGANVLTF
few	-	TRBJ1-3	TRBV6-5	TGTGCCAGCAGTTATGGACAACGTACCTCTGGAAACACCATATATTTT	CASSYGQRTSGNTIYF
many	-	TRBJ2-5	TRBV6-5	TGTGCCAGCAGTCCACAGGGTGGCGAAGAGACCCAGTACTTC	CASSPQGGEETQYF
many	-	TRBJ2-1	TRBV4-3	TGCGCCAGCAGCCATTTGAATCAGAGGTGGAATGAGCAGTTCTTC	CASSHLNQRWNEQFF
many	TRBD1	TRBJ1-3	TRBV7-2	TGTGCCAGCAGCGTGCGGGGACAGGCCACCATATATTTT	CASSVRGQATIYF
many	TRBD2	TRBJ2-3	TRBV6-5	TGTGCCAGCAGTTACGGGACTAGCGGGGGGGGTACGCAGTATTTT	CASSYGTSGGGTQYF